This T cell receptor (beta chain) comes out of a study of T-cell reconstitution after alpha-beta-depleted transplantation in children. The study's findings and limits: T-cell numbers and diversity one year post-transplant derived largely from freshly generated T cells. For some patients, TCRbeta diversity was high at day 60 because of recipient T cells and thymic progenitors that survived.

The germline CDR1 and CDR2 sequences are SGHTA and FQGNSA. The CDR3 totals 13 residues. Trimming removed 5 bases from V and 7 bases from J, with 15 bases in between. A remark on this clonotype: As yet, its antigen is unknown.

Unique molecular identifiers were used in preparing the TCRbeta library. Via MiXCR, TCRdb re-called the PCR reads, giving one row per CDR3 protein. This sample carries 250,000 to 300,000 distinct CDR3 sequences, around 7.3% of them seen once, and the ten largest clones take around 9.8%. The receptor's source is a female patient between 2 and 15 years old who had a stem cell transplant for Fanconi anemia, so the T cells may come from the graft donor. The genes are TRBV7-2 and TRBJ2-7; a possible D gene is TRBD1 (6 bases). The material sequenced was peripheral blood, taken 360 days after TCRalphabeta/CD19-depleted stem cell transplant. CDR3 region: CASSAREGGEQYF. The CDR3 coding sequence is TGTGCCAGCAGCGCCCGAGAAGGGGGTGAGCAGTACTTC.